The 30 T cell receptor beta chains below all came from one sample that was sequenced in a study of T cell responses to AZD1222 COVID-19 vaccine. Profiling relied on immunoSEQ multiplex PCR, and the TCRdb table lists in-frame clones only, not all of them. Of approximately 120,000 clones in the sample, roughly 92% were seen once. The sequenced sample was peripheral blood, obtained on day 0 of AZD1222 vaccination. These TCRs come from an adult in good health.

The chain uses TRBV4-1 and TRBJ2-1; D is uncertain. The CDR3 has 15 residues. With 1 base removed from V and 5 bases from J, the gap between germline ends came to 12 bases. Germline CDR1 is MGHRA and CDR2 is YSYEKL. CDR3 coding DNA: TGCGCCAGCAGCCAAGTGGGCCTCGAGGACAATGAGCAGTTCTTC. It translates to CASSQVGLEDNEQFF.

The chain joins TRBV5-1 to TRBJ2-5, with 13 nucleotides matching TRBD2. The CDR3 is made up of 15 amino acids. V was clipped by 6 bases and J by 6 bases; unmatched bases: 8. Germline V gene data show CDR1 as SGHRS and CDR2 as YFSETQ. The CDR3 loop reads CASTTSGGALKTQYF. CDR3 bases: TGCGCCAGCACAACTAGCGGGGGGGCCTTGAAGACCCAGTACTTC. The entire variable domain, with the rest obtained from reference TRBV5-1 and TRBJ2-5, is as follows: KAGVTQTPRYLIKTRGQQVTLSCSPISGHRSVSWYQQTPGQGLQFLFEYFSETQRNKGNFPGRFSGRQFSNSRSEMNVSTLELGDSALYLCASTTSGGALKTQYFGPGTRLLVL.

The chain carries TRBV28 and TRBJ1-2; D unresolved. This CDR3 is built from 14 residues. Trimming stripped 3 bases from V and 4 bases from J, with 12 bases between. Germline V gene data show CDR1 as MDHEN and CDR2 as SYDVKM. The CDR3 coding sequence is TGTGCCAGCAGTTTTCCTTATACGGCCTATGGCTACACCTTC. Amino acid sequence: CASSFPYTAYGYTF.

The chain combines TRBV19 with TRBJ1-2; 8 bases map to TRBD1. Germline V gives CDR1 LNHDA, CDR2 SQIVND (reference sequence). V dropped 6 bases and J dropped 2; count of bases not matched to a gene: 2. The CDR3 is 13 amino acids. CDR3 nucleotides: TGTGCCAGTAGAAGACAGGGGAACTATGGCTACACCTTC. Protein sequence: CASRRQGNYGYTF.

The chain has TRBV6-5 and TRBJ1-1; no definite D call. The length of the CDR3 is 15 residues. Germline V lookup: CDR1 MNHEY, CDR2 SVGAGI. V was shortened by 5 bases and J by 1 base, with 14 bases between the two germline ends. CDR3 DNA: TGTGCCAGCAGTCGACCTGGCACCTCGAACACTGAAGCTTTCTTT. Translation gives CASSRPGTSNTEAFF.

The CDR3 nucleotides are TGTGCCAGCAGCTTAGCTGGTCTCAATGAAAAACTGTTTTTT. It specifies CASSLAGLNEKLFF. This chain joins TRBV7-2 and TRBJ1-4; D remains ambiguous. Per the germline V gene, CDR1 is SGHTA and CDR2 is FQGNSA. V was shortened by 0 bases and J by 5 bases, with 7 bases between the two germline ends. This CDR3 comprises 14 residues.

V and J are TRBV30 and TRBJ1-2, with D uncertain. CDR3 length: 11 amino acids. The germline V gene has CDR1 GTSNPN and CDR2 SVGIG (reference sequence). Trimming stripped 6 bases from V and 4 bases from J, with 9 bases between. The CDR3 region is CACPSSYGYTF. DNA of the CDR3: TGTGCCTGCCCATCGAGCTATGGCTACACCTTC.

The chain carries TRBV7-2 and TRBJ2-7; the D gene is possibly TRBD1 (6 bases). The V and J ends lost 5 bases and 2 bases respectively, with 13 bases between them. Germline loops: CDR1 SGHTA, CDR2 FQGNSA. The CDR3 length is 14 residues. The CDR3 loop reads CASSPKGGTYEQYF. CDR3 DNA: TGTGCCAGCAGCCCAAAAGGGGGAACCTACGAGCAGTACTTC.

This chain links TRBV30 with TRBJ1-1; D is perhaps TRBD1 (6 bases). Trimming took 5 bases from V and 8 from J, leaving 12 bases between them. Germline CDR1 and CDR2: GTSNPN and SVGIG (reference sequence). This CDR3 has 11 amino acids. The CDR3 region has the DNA TGTGCCTGGGTGGGACAAGCCGAAGCTTTCTTT. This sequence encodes CAWVGQAEAFF.

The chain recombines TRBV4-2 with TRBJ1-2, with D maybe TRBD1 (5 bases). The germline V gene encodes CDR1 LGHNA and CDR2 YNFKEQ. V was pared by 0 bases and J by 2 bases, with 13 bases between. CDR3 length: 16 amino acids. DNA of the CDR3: TGTGCCAGCAGCCAAGAGGTTACCAGGGAGAACTATGGCTACACCTTC. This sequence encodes CASSQEVTRENYGYTF.

The CDR3: CASSLDEGLNYGYTF. DNA for the CDR3: TGTGCCAGCAGCTTAGATGAGGGCCTTAACTATGGCTACACCTTC. The gene calls are TRBV7-9 and TRBJ1-2; D gene unclear. The V end lost 1 base, the J end lost 1 base, and 10 bases lay between the germline ends. CDR1 SEHNR and CDR2 FQNEAQ come from the germline V gene (reference sequence). The CDR3 sequence is 15 residues long. Full variable domain (remainder filled in from reference TRBV7-9 and TRBJ1-2): DTGVSQNPRHKITKRGQNVTFRCDPISEHNRLYWYRQTLGQGPEFLTYFQNEAQLEKSRLLSDRFSAERPKGSFSTLEIQRTEQGDSAMYLCASSLDEGLNYGYTFGSGTRLTVV.

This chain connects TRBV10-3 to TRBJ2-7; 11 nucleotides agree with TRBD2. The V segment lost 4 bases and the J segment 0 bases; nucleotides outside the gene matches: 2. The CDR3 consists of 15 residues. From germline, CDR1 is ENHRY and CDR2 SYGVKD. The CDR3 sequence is CAISVTSGGSYEQYF. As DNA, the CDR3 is TGTGCCATCAGTGTAACTAGCGGGGGCTCCTACGAGCAGTACTTC.

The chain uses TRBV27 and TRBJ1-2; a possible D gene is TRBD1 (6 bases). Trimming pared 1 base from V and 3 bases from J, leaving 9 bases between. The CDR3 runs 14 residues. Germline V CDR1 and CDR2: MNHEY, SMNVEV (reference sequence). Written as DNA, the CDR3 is TGTGCCAGCAGTTTATGGGCAGGGGACTATGGCTACACCTTC. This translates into CASSLWAGDYGYTF.

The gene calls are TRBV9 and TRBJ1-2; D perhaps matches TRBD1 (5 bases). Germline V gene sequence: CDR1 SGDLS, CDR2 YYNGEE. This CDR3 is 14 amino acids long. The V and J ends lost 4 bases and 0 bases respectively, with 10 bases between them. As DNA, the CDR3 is TGTGCCAGCAGCCCGACGACAGCTAACTATGGCTACACCTTC. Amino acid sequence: CASSPTTANYGYTF.

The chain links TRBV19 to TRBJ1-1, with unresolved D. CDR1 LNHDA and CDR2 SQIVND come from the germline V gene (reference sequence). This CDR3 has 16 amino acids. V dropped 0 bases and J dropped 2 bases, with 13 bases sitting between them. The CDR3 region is CASSIEEGRSNTEAFF. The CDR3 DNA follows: TGTGCCAGTAGTATAGAGGAAGGCAGATCCAACACTGAAGCTTTCTTT.

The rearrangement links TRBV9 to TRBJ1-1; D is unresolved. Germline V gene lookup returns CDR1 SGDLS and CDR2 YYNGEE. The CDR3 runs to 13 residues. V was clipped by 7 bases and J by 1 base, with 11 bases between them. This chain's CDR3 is CASGGHTNTEAFF. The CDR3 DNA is TGTGCCAGCGGAGGGCATACGAACACTGAAGCTTTCTTT.

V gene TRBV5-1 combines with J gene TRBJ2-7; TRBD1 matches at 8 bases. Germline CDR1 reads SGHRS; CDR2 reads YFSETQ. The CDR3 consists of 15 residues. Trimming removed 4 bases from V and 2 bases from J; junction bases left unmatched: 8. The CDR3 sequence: CASSRGQETPYEQYF. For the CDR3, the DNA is TGCGCCAGCAGCCGGGGACAGGAGACCCCCTACGAGCAGTACTTC.

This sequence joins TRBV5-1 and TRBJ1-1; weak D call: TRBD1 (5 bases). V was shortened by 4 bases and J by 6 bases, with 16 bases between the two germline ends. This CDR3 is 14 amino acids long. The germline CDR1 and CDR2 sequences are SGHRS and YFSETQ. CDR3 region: CASSPSGFSAEAFF. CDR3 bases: TGCGCCAGCAGCCCATCAGGGTTTTCGGCTGAAGCTTTCTTT.

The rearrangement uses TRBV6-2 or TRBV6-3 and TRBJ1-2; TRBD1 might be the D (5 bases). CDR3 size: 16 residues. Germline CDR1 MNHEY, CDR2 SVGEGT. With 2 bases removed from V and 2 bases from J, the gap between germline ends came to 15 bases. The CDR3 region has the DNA TGTGCCAGCAGTTACACGGGGGGACGTCGGAACTATGGCTACACCTTC. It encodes CASSYTGGRRNYGYTF.

The CDR3 sequence: CASSERGTVQETQYF. The CDR3 DNA sequence: TGTGCCAGCAGCGAGAGGGGGACAGTACAAGAGACCCAGTACTTC. The chain combines TRBV9 with TRBJ2-5; TRBD1 aligns across 7 bases. V shed 3 bases and J 2 bases; nucleotides not matched to a gene: 7. The germline V gene has CDR1 SGDLS and CDR2 YYNGEE. CDR3 size: 15 residues. Drawing the rest from reference TRBV9 and TRBJ2-5, the complete variable domain is DSGVTQTPKHLITATGQRVTLRCSPRSGDLSVYWYQQSLDQGLQFLIQYYNGEERAKGNILERFSAQQFPDLHSELNLSSLELGDSALYFCASSERGTVQETQYFGPGTRLLVL.

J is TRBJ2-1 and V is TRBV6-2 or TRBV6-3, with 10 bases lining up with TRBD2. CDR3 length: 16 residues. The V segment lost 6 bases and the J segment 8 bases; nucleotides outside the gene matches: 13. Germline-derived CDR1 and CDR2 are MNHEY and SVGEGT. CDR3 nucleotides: TGTGCCAGCAGCTCATTCACTAGCGGGGTAGTCTATGAGCAGTTCTTC. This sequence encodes CASSSFTSGVVYEQFF.

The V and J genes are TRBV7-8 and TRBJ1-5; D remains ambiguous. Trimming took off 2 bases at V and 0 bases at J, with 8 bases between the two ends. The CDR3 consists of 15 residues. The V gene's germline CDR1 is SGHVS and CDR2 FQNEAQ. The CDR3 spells CASSLYMYSNQPQHF. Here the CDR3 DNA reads TGTGCCAGCAGCTTATACATGTATAGCAATCAGCCCCAGCATTTT.

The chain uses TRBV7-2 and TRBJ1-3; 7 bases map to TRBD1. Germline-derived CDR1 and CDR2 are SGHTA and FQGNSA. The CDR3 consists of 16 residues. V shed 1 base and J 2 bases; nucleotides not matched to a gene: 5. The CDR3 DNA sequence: TGTGCCAGCAGCTTAGAGGCAGGGGGGCCTGGAAACACCATATATTTT. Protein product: CASSLEAGGPGNTIYF.

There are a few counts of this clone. CDR3 in DNA: TGTGCCAGCATCCAGGGGGCAGGAGGAAACACCATATATTTT. This sequence encodes CASIQGAGGNTIYF. This chain uses TRBV6-5 with TRBJ1-3; 8 positions match TRBD1. The germline V gene has CDR1 MNHEY and CDR2 SVGAGI. There are 14 residues in the CDR3. The trim removed 7 bases at V and 4 bases at J, leaving 6 bases unmatched.

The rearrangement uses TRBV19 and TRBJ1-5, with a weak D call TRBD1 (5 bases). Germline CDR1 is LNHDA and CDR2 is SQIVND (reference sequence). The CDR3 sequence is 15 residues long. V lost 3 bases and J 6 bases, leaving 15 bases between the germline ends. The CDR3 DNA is TGTGCCAGTAGTATTGAGGGGATTTCTGGTCAGCCCCAGCATTTT. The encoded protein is CASSIEGISGQPQHF.

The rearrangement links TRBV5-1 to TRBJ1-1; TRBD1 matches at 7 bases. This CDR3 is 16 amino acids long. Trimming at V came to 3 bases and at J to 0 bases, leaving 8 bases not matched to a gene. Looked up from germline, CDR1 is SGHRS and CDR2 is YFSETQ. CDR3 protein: CASSSRTGTMNTEAFF. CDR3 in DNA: TGCGCCAGCAGCTCTAGGACAGGTACAATGAACACTGAAGCTTTCTTT.

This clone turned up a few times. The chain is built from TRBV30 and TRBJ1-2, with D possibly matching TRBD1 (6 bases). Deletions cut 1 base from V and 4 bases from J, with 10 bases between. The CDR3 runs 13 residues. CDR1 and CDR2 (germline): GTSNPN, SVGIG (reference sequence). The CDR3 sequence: CAWSEQGRYGYTF. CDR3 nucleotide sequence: TGTGCCTGGAGTGAGCAGGGGCGCTATGGCTACACCTTC.

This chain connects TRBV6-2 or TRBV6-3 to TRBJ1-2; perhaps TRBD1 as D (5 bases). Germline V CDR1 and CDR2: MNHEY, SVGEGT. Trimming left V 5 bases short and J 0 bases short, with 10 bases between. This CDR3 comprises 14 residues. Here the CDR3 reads CASSPGPTNYGYTF. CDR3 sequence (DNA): TGTGCCAGCAGTCCGGGACCCACTAACTATGGCTACACCTTC.

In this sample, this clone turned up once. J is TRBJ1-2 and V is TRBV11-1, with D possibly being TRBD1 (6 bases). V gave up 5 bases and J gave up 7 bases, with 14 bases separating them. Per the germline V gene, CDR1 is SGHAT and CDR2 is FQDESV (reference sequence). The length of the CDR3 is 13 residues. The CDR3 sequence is CASSAGVGGGYTF. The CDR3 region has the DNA TGTGCCAGCAGCGCAGGGGTCGGGGGTGGCTACACCTTC.

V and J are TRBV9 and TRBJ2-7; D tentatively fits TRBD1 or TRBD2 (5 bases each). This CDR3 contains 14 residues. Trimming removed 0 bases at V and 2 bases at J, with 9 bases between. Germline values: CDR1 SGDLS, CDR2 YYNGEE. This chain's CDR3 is CASSVGGTPYEQYF. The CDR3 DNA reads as TGTGCCAGCAGCGTAGGAGGGACCCCCTACGAGCAGTACTTC.